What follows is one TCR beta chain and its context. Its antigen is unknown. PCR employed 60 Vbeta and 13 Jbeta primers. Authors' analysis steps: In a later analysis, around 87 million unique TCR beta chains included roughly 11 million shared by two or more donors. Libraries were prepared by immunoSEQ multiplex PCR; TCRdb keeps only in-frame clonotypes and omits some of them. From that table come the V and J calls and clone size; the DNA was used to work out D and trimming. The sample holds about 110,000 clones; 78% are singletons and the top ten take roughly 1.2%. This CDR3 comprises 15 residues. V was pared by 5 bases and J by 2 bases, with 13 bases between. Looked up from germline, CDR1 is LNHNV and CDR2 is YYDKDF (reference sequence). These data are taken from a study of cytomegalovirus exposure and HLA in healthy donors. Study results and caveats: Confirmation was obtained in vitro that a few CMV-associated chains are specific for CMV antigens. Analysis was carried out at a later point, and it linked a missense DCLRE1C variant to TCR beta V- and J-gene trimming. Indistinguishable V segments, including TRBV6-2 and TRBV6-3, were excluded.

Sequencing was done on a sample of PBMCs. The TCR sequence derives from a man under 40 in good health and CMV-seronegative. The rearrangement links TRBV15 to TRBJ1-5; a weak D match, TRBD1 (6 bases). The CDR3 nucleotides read TGTGCCACCAGCGGCGGCAGGGGAGGCAATCAGCCCCAGCATTTT. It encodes CATSGGRGGNQPQHF.